Sequencing of this T cell receptor (beta chain) was carried out in a study of cytomegalovirus exposure and HLA in healthy donors (dated by TCRdb to the late 2010s). The study in broad terms: An earlier analysis of several hundred of the donors reported approximately 260 Gb of sequence data and about 120 million unique TCR beta sequences obtained from around 190 million T cells. The number of donors typed differed by locus, with 629-630 for A, B, C, DRB1 and DQB1, roughly 520 for DQA1, some 570 for DPA1, and around 460 for DPB1. Every repertoire in the discovery cohort had been generated on one and the same sequencing platform. Of the approximately 400 genotyped donors, about 80% fell in the genetic ancestry cluster associated with self-reported Caucasian donors. An earlier analysis of 500 to 750 of the donors applied high-throughput TCR beta sequencing to assess whether each TCR beta V gene segment acted as functional or pseudogenic. Across some 400 genotyped donors of the cohort, an average of about 220,000 unique TCR beta nucleotide sequences per donor were sequenced, and roughly 17% of those sequences were non-productive. A later analysis re-analyzed previously published TCR beta repertoires from approximately 700 donors and added high-resolution HLA genotyping to study TCR occurrence patterns. The study used immunosequencing to profile the T cell repertoires of 666 subjects and linked those repertoires to cytomegalovirus serostatus. Rather than using new phenotypic data, the later analysis identified candidate immune exposures from TCR beta sequences and from how often those sequences occurred across donors. The study was designed to test whether signatures of past pathogen exposure could be identified by cataloging public T cell receptors. Donor age, sex, ethnicity and CMV serostatus were collected together with the repertoire data. Several DR-DQ haplotypes were treated as single units for association and clustering because of strong linkage in the cohort. Genome-wide SNP genotypes for about three fifths of the 666 donors were used in a later genetic analysis, which treated that subset as a discovery cohort. HLA typing covered class I and class II loci at four-digit resolution. Besides the first cohort of 500 to 700 subjects, a separate validation cohort made up of 120 different subjects was used. To predict cytomegalovirus infection status, the study combined high-throughput TCR immunosequencing, statistical association of individual TCRs with disease status, and machine learning. About 300 gigabases of sequencing data and 70 million to 95 million unique TCR sequences made up an early release that covered around 640 HLA-typed donors. Overall results and qualifications from the work: Correlated functional status among segregating V segments might be attributable to linkage disequilibrium, but an unknown experimental factor could not be ruled out. Some IMGT-functional V segments, including TRBV6-2 and TRBV6-3, could not be distinguished by the 87-base-pair reads and were therefore excluded. Most TCR sequences were observed very rarely across donors, whereas some public TCRs were present in many individuals. Because HLA typing was missing for some donors at each locus, association tests included only the typed subset. In a later analysis, HLA-associated TCR beta chains showed more clonal expansion and lower generation probabilities than non-associated chains that were equally common. The study listed 150 to 200 TCR beta chains as associated with cytomegalovirus. A later genetic analysis associated a missense DCLRE1C variant with V-gene and J-gene trimming of TCR beta chains, and an independent cohort replicated the association. The earlier analysis of 587 of the donors excluded approximately 15 rarely observed V segments, including chromosome 9 orphons, because counts were too low. For the cohort, immune exposure information was limited to CMV serostatus. Cytomegalovirus status was reported to be diagnosed by the classifier with high specificity and sensitivity in both the original and validation cohorts. An earlier analysis of around 540 of the donors showed that most TCR beta V segments appeared in productive rearrangements either about 87% or about 30% of the time, which broadly matched IMGT annotations. The sequencing pipeline was judged likely to have produced a cluster of highly shared sequence variants as a technical artifact. A later analysis reported that several top co-occurrence clusters appeared linked to parvovirus B19, influenza, CMV and Epstein-Barr virus. In a later analysis, most CMV-associated TCR beta chains were found to appear HLA-restricted, with HLA associations seemingly driven largely by CMV exposure. According to a later analysis, TCR association rates differed among HLA loci, with DRB1 alleles showing the most associated TCRs and HLA-C alleles showing the fewest. Sequencing depth was assumed to be roughly uniform across donors in the presence/absence analyses, though that assumption may not hold. Specific HLA alleles were associated with 15,000 to 20,000 TCR beta sequences at a false discovery rate of 0.05 in a later analysis. Assigning TCR associations to individual alleles was difficult when HLA alleles, especially DR and DQ, strongly co-occurred. According to the authors, the approach could potentially be generalized to other disease states and immunological phenotypes. In a later genetic analysis, fewer N-insertions in productive TCRs were reported among donors in an Asian-associated ancestry cluster than the roughly 670-donor mean. In vitro tests confirmed that three of the cytomegalovirus-associated TCR beta chains recognize cytomegalovirus antigens. A further reported finding was that TCR beta sequences accurately predicted the HLA-A and HLA-B alleles for most subjects in the first cohort. Only TCR beta chains were sequenced in this cohort, and the absence of alpha or paired-chain data limited detectable features.

The library came from the immunoSEQ multiplex PCR assay. The multiplex PCR relied on a mix of 60 forward primers for TCR Vbeta segments and 13 reverse primers for TCR Jbeta segments. A multiplex PCR assay on genomic DNA amplified the CDR3 region of rearranged TCR beta genes. Amplified TCR beta libraries were sequenced as 87-base-pair reads on the Illumina HiSeq System. Concerning the study's data processing: A later analysis tallied some 79 million unique TCR beta chains across the 610 or so repertoires, and around 12 million of those chains were shared by two or more donors. Raw reads were error-corrected and collapsed into unique sequences with a nearest-neighbor algorithm that merged closely related sequences to remove PCR and sequencing errors. Alignment of CDR3 sequences to IMGT reference sequences was used to assign V, D and J gene segments. For a sequence to be retained, a match of at least six nucleotides to both a V gene segment and a J gene segment was required. A rearrangement counted as productive if the CDR3 had no stop codons and remained in frame with V and J, and every other rearrangement counted as non-productive. CDR3 was defined by IMGT convention, running from the second conserved V-encoded cysteine to the conserved J-encoded phenylalanine. The earlier analysis of 450 to 750 of the donors excluded any sequence lacking an unambiguous match to a single V gene segment. In an earlier analysis of several hundred of the donors, V segments were called functional above 56.7% productive rearrangements and were called segregating when the between-donor standard deviation exceeded 5%. A statistical classification framework was built for diagnosing cytomegalovirus status from the catalog of TCR beta chain sequences. In a later analysis, V and J genes were assigned by comparing TCR nucleotide sequences against IMGT/GENE-DB human TR gene sequences. The TCRdist pipeline was used in a later analysis to assign CDR3 sequences and most-parsimonious VDJ recombination scenarios. A later analysis defined each TCR beta chain by its CDR3 amino acid sequence plus V-gene family, and excluded reads lacking a unique V-gene family. As a way to deal with suspected cross-contamination and a sequencing artifact, a later analysis dropped 592 nucleotide sequences that were highly shared and had low generation probability. In a later analysis, a clonal expansion index was calculated for each public chain from normalized within-repertoire ranks of inferred template counts. In a later analysis, generation probabilities were computed using a VDJ recombination model fitted to out-of-frame rearrangements, and the results were checked against IGoR. In a later analysis, TCR-TCR, TCR-HLA and TCR-CMV co-occurrence was scored with hypergeometric tests, and a repertoire-size bias correction was applied to TCR pairs. To estimate false discovery rates, a later analysis permuted the HLA or CMV assignments 20 times. In a later analysis, co-occurring TCRs were grouped using DBSCAN, with TCRdist sequence similarity added in when clustering inside HLA-allele-positive subsets. Repertoires with fewer than 30,000 or more than 120,000 public chains were left out of co-occurrence clustering, as were a handful of repertoires with anomalous nucleotide sharing. As stored in TCRdb, this immuneACCESS dataset retains in-frame rearrangements with V and J assigned. A fraction of the clones does not appear; measured against another copy, unresolved V genes explain less than half of the discrepancy, and the remainder lacks a known reason. Clone size and V and J calls were adopted from that table, with D and trimming inferred from the DNA. Within this sample are roughly 120,000 clones, with about 81% of them counted one time only. The ten top clones hold approximately 1% of the sample.

The cohort comprised more than 550 healthy bone marrow donors. All cohort members were sampled while nominally healthy, although unrecorded immune exposures were likely present. The donor was CMV seronegative and was included in the group of around 320 seronegative cohort members. A peripheral blood sample was collected from each donor, and TCR beta sequencing was performed on peripheral blood mononuclear cells. Genomic DNA was extracted from the blood cell samples with the Qiagen DNeasy Blood Extraction Kit. The CDR3 has 14 amino acids, counting the end cysteine and phenylalanine. Here the CDR3 DNA is all that survives: 42 bases in frame from base 1. Comments on this clone: Its antigen specificity is not known. No much larger clone exists at a distance of one base, and base qualities are not known.

The sequence was obtained from a woman in her 30s in good health and CMV-seronegative. The rearranged segments are TRBV21-1 and TRBJ2-1; the listed D gene, TRBD1, was not tested against the DNA. TRBV21-1 is a known pseudogene. The specimen sequenced was PBMCs. The CDR3 amino acid sequence is: CASERGSSYNEQFF. The bases are TGTGCCAGCGAAAGGGGCAGCTCCTACAATGAGCAGTTCTTC.